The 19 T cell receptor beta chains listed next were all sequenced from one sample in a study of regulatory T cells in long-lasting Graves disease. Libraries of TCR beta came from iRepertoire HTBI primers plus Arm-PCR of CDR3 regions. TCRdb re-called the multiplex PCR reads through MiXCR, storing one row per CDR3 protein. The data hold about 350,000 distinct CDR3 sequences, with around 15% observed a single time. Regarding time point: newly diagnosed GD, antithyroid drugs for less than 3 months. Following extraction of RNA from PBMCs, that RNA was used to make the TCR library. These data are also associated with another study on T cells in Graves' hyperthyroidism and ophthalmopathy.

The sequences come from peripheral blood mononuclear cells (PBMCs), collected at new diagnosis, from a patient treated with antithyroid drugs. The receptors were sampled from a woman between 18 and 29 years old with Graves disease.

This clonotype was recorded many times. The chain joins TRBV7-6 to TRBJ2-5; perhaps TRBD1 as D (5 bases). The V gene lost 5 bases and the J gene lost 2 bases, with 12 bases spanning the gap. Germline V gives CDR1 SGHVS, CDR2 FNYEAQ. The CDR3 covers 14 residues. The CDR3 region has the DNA TGTGCCAGCAGCCCCAACAGGCCACAAGAGACCCAGTACTTC. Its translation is CASSPNRPQETQYF.

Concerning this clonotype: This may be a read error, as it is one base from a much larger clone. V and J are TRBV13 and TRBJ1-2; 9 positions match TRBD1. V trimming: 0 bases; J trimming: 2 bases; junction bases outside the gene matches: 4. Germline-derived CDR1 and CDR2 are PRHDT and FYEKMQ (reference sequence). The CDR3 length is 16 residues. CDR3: CASSLGTGQGNYGYTF. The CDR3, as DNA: TGTGCCAGCAGCTTAGGTACCGGACAGGGGAACTATGGCTACACCTTC.

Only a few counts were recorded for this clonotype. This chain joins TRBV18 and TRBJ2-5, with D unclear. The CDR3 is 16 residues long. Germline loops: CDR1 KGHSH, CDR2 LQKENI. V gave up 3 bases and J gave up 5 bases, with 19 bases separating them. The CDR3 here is CASSPQIGPNPETQYF. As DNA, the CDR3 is TGTGCCAGCTCACCTCAAATCGGTCCGAATCCGGAGACCCAGTACTTC.

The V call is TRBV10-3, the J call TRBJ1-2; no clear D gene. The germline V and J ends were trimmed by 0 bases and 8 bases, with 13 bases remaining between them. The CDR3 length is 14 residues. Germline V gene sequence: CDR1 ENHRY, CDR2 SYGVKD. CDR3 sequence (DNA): TGTGCCATCAGTGAGTCGCCAGGCCCGGGGGGCTACACCTTC. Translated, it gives CAISESPGPGGYTF.

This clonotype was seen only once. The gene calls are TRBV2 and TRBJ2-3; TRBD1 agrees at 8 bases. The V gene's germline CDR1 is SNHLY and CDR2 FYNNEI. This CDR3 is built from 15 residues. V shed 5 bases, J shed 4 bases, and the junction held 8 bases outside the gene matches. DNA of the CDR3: TGTGCCAGCAGTCCCGACAGGGGTAGGGCAGATACGCAGTATTTT. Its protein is CASSPDRGRADTQYF. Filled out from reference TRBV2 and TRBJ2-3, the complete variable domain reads EPEVTQTPSHQVTQMGQEVILRCVPISNHLYFYWYRQILGQKVEFLVSFYNNEISEKSEIFDDQFSVERPDGSNFTLKIRSTKLEDSAMYFCASSPDRGRADTQYFGPGTRLTVL.

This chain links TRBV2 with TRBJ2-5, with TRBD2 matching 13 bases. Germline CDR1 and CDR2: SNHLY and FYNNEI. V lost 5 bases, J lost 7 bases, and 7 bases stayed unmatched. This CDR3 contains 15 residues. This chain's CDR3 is CASSLGLAGSGTQYF. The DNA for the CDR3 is TGTGCCAGCAGTCTGGGACTAGCGGGGTCCGGGACCCAGTACTTC. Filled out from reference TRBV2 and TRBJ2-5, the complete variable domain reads EPEVTQTPSHQVTQMGQEVILRCVPISNHLYFYWYRQILGQKVEFLVSFYNNEISEKSEIFDDQFSVERPDGSNFTLKIRSTKLEDSAMYFCASSLGLAGSGTQYFGPGTRLLVL.

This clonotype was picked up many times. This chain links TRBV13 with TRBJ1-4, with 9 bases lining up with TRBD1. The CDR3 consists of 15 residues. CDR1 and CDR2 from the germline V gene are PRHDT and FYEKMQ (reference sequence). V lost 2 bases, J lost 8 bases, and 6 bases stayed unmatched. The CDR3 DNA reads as TGTGCCAGCAGCTTATCGGGACAGGGCGGGGAAAAACTGTTTTTT. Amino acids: CASSLSGQGGEKLFF. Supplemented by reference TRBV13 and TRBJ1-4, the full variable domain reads AAGVIQSPRHLIKEKRETATLKCYPIPRHDTVYWYQQGPGQDPQFLISFYEKMQSDKGSIPDRFSAQQFSDYHSELNMSSLELGDSALYFCASSLSGQGGEKLFFGSGTQLSVL.

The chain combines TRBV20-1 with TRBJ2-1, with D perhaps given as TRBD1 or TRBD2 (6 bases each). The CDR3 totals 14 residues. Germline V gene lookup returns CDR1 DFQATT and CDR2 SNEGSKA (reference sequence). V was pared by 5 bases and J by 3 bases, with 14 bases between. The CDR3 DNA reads TGCAGTGCTGGCCGGGGGCGCCTCTACAATGAGCAGTTCTTC. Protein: CSAGRGRLYNEQFF.

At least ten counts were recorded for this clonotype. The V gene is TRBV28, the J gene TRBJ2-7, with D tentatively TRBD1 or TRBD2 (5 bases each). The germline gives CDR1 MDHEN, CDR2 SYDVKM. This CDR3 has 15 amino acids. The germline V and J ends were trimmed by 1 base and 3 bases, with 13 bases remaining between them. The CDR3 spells CASSLSEGWSYEQYF. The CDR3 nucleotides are TGTGCCAGCAGTTTATCCGAGGGGTGGAGCTACGAGCAGTACTTC.

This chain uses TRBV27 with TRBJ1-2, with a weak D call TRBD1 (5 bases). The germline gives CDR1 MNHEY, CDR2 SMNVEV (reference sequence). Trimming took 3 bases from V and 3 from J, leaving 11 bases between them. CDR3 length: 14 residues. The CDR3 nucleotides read TGTGCCAGCAGTTTTGGTCTGGGGGACTATGGCTACACCTTC. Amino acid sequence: CASSFGLGDYGYTF.

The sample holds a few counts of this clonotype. As DNA, the CDR3 is TGTGCCAGTAGGACTCCGGGACAATACGAGCAGTACTTC. Residues: CASRTPGQYEQYF. The chain joins TRBV19 to TRBJ2-7; tentative D call: TRBD1 (6 bases). V shed 6 bases and J shed 4 bases, with 13 bases lying between them. Germline assignment: CDR1 LNHDA and CDR2 SQIVND (reference sequence). This CDR3 has 13 residues.

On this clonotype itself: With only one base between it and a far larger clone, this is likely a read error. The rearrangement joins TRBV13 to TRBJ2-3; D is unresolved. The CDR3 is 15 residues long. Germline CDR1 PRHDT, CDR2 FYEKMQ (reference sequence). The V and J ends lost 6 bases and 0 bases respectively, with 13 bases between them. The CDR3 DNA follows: TGTGCCAGCAGTGACGGACCGGTTAGCACAGATACGCAGTATTTT. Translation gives CASSDGPVSTDTQYF.

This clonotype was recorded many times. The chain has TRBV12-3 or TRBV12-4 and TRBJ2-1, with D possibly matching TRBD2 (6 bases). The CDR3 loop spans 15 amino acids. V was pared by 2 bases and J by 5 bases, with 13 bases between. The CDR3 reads CASSLTPTSHNEQFF. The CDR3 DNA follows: TGTGCCAGCAGTTTAACCCCCACTAGCCACAATGAGCAGTTCTTC.

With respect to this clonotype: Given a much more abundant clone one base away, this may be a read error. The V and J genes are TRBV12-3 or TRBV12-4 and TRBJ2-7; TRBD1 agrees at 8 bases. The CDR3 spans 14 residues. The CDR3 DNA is TGTGCCAGCAGTTTAGCGGGGGCAGGGGGCGAGCAGTGCTTC. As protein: CASSLAGAGGEQCF.

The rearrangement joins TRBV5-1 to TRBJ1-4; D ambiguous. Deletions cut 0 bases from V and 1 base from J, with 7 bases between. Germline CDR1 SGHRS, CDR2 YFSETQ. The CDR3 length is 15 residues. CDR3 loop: CASSLDAQTNEKLFF. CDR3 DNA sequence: TGCGCCAGCAGCTTGGACGCACAAACTAATGAAAAACTGTTTTTT. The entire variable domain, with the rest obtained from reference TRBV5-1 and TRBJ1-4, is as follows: KAGVTQTPRYLIKTRGQQVTLSCSPISGHRSVSWYQQTPGQGLQFLFEYFSETQRNKGNFPGRFSGRQFSNSRSEMNVSTLELGDSALYLCASSLDAQTNEKLFFGSGTQLSVL.

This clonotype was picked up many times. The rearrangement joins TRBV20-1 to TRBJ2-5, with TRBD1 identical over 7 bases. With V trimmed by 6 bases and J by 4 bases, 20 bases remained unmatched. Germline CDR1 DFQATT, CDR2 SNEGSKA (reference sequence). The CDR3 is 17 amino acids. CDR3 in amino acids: CSAKPGQPGTRGETQYF. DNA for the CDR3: TGCAGTGCGAAACCGGGACAGCCCGGGACGAGGGGAGAGACCCAGTACTTC.

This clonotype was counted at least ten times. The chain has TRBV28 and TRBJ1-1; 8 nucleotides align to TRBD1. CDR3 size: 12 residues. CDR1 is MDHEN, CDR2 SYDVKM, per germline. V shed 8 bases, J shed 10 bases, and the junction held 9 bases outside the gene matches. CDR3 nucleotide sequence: TGTGCCAGCGGGACAGGTACCCTTGGAGCTTTCTTT. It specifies CASGTGTLGAFF. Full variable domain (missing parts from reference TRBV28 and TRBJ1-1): DVKVTQSSRYLVKRTGEKVFLECVQDMDHENMFWYRQDPGLGLRLIYFSYDVKMKEKGDIPEGYSVSREKKERFSLILESASTNQTSMYLCASGTGTLGAFFGQGTRLTVV.

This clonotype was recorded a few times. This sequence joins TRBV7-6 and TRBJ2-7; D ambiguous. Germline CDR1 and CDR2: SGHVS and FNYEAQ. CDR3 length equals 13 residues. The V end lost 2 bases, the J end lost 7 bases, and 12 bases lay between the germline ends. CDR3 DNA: TGTGCCAGCAGCTTAAATGGGCCAAGTGAGCAGTACTTC. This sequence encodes CASSLNGPSEQYF.

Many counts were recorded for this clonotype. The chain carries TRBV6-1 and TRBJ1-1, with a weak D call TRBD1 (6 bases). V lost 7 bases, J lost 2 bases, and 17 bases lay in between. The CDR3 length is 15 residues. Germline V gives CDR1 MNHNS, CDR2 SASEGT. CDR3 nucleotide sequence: TGTGCCAGCACCCGCCCGGGGGGCACTAACACTGAAGCTTTCTTT. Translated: CASTRPGGTNTEAFF.